These T cell receptor beta chains were read from a single sample in a study of blood T cells in healthy people across ages. TCRdb itself ran the 5' RACE reads through MiXCR, one entry per CDR3 protein. Of 1.5 million to 2 million distinct CDR3 sequences listed, approximately 30% are singletons. The sample taken for sequencing was blood. The receptor source for this set is a woman between 25 and 40 years old in good health. Each CDR3 is given with its conserved first and last residue. Each record gives: D gene, J gene, clone size, V gene, CDR3 protein, CDR3 DNA. The D gene is left open where the match is weak. The size entry is marked missing in some rows and otherwise reads once, few, many or a size class.

D gene: TRBD2; J gene: TRBJ2-1; clone size: NA; V gene: TRBV7-7; CDR3 protein: CASSSTSGSVNEQFF; CDR3 DNA: TGTGCCAGCAGCTCAACTAGCGGGAGTGTGAATGAGCAGTTCTTC
D gene: TRBD2; J gene: TRBJ2-5; clone size: many; V gene: TRBV15; CDR3 protein: CATSSQMTSGGETQYF; CDR3 DNA: TGTGCCACCAGCAGCCAAATGACTAGCGGGGGAGAGACCCAGTACTTC
D gene: TRBD2; J gene: TRBJ2-3; clone size: many; V gene: TRBV12-3/TRBV12-4; CDR3 protein: CASSAGGGTDTQYF; CDR3 DNA: TGTGCCAGCAGCGCGGGAGGGGGCACAGATACGCAGTATTTT
D gene: NA; J gene: TRBJ1-5; clone size: few; V gene: TRBV5-5; CDR3 protein: CASSLSGVQPQHF; CDR3 DNA: TGTGCCAGCAGCTTGTCAGGGGTTCAGCCCCAGCATTTT
D gene: TRBD2; J gene: TRBJ2-1; clone size: NA; V gene: TRBV30; CDR3 protein: CAWSGTSDTKEQFF; CDR3 DNA: TGTGCCTGGAGTGGGACTAGCGATACCAAAGAGCAGTTCTTC
D gene: NA; J gene: TRBJ2-5; clone size: few; V gene: TRBV5-1; CDR3 protein: CASSLTGQGQETQYF; CDR3 DNA: TGCGCCAGCAGCCTCACGGGTCAGGGGCAAGAGACCCAGTACTTC
D gene: TRBD2; J gene: TRBJ2-1; clone size: NA; V gene: TRBV20-1; CDR3 protein: CSARSGVVAGLEQFF; CDR3 DNA: TGCAGTGCTAGATCGGGGGTAGTAGCGGGGCTTGAGCAGTTCTTC
D gene: NA; J gene: TRBJ2-7; clone size: NA; V gene: TRBV6-5; CDR3 protein: CASSWVSRTYEQYF; CDR3 DNA: TGTGCCAGCAGTTGGGTCTCGCGGACCTACGAGCAGTACTTC
D gene: NA; J gene: TRBJ2-5; clone size: few; V gene: TRBV7-2; CDR3 protein: CASSSNGLPETQYF; CDR3 DNA: TGTGCCAGCAGCTCCAACGGGCTCCCAGAGACCCAGTACTTC
D gene: NA; J gene: TRBJ1-3; clone size: few; V gene: TRBV10-3; CDR3 protein: CAISEPGKDAGNTIYF; CDR3 DNA: TGTGCCATCAGTGAACCGGGGAAAGACGCTGGAAACACCATATATTTT
D gene: NA; J gene: TRBJ2-5; clone size: NA; V gene: TRBV27; CDR3 protein: CASSLRPSALQETQYF; CDR3 DNA: TGTGCCAGCAGTTTACGACCCAGCGCCCTTCAAGAGACCCAGTACTTC
D gene: NA; J gene: TRBJ1-1; clone size: few; V gene: TRBV16; CDR3 protein: CASSRQAVGNTEAFF; CDR3 DNA: TGTGCCAGCAGCCGACAGGCCGTGGGGAACACTGAAGCTTTCTTT
D gene: TRBD2; J gene: TRBJ2-1; clone size: NA; V gene: TRBV6-6; CDR3 protein: CASRQTSGEYNEQFF; CDR3 DNA: TGTGCCAGCAGGCAGACTAGCGGGGAATACAATGAGCAGTTCTTC
D gene: NA; J gene: TRBJ2-1; clone size: few; V gene: TRBV12-3/TRBV12-4; CDR3 protein: CASSLMGGASNEQFF; CDR3 DNA: TGTGCCAGCAGTTTAATGGGCGGCGCCTCGAATGAGCAGTTCTTC
D gene: NA; J gene: TRBJ2-1; clone size: NA; V gene: TRBV9; CDR3 protein: CASSVAAVSYNEQFF; CDR3 DNA: TGTGCCAGCAGCGTAGCAGCGGTGAGTTACAATGAGCAGTTCTTC
D gene: TRBD2; J gene: TRBJ2-5; clone size: NA; V gene: TRBV12-3/TRBV12-4; CDR3 protein: CTSAGGDAGTSGHQETQYF; CDR3 DNA: TGTACCAGCGCTGGGGGGGACGCCGGGACTAGCGGACACCAAGAGACCCAGTACTTC
D gene: NA; J gene: TRBJ1-1; clone size: few; V gene: TRBV6-2/TRBV6-3; CDR3 protein: CASKGRENTEAFF; CDR3 DNA: TGTGCCAGCAAGGGCAGGGAGAACACTGAAGCTTTCTTT
D gene: TRBD1; J gene: TRBJ1-1; clone size: NA; V gene: TRBV29-1; CDR3 protein: CSVSLRTGVAFF; CDR3 DNA: TGCAGCGTTTCCCTACGAACAGGGGTAGCTTTCTTT
D gene: NA; J gene: TRBJ2-1; clone size: few; V gene: TRBV20-1; CDR3 protein: CSASRRAQYNEQFF; CDR3 DNA: TGCAGTGCTAGCCGGAGGGCCCAATACAATGAGCAGTTCTTC
D gene: NA; J gene: TRBJ1-2; clone size: few; V gene: TRBV5-1; CDR3 protein: CASSLEDVWPYGYTF; CDR3 DNA: TGCGCCAGCAGCTTGGAGGACGTTTGGCCCTATGGCTACACCTTC
D gene: TRBD2; J gene: TRBJ2-7; clone size: NA; V gene: TRBV20-1; CDR3 protein: CSARGLAGRPSTYEQYF; CDR3 DNA: TGCAGTGCAAGAGGCCTAGCGGGCCGCCCATCTACCTACGAGCAGTACTTC
D gene: NA; J gene: TRBJ1-2; clone size: NA; V gene: TRBV7-2; CDR3 protein: CASSPVFERGYTF; CDR3 DNA: TGTGCCAGCAGCCCCGTTTTTGAGCGTGGCTACACCTTC
D gene: NA; J gene: TRBJ2-3; clone size: NA; V gene: TRBV7-2; CDR3 protein: CASSFEGFTDTQYF; CDR3 DNA: TGTGCCAGCAGCTTTGAGGGGTTCACAGATACGCAGTATTTT
D gene: TRBD2; J gene: TRBJ2-2; clone size: NA; V gene: TRBV5-1; CDR3 protein: CASSLWLAEINTGELFF; CDR3 DNA: TGCGCCAGCAGCTTGTGGCTAGCGGAGATAAACACCGGGGAGCTGTTTTTT
D gene: NA; J gene: TRBJ1-1; clone size: NA; V gene: TRBV5-1; CDR3 protein: CASSRWGSENTEAFF; CDR3 DNA: TGCGCCAGCAGCCGGTGGGGGTCAGAGAACACTGAAGCTTTCTTT
D gene: TRBD2; J gene: TRBJ2-7; clone size: NA; V gene: TRBV9; CDR3 protein: CAGSGDGSLPQYF; CDR3 DNA: TGTGCCGGCAGCGGGGACGGCTCCCTTCCGCAGTACTTC
D gene: TRBD2; J gene: TRBJ2-1; clone size: few; V gene: TRBV7-2; CDR3 protein: CASSFSTSGYNEQFF; CDR3 DNA: TGTGCCAGCAGCTTCTCGACTAGCGGATACAATGAGCAGTTCTTC
D gene: TRBD2; J gene: TRBJ2-1; clone size: many; V gene: TRBV29-1; CDR3 protein: CSVRLAGGYNEQFF; CDR3 DNA: TGCAGCGTTCGACTAGCGGGAGGGTACAATGAGCAGTTCTTC
D gene: NA; J gene: TRBJ2-3; clone size: few; V gene: TRBV20-1; CDR3 protein: CSASMGVGDTQYF; CDR3 DNA: TGCAGTGCTAGTATGGGGGTAGGAGATACGCAGTATTTT
D gene: NA; J gene: TRBJ2-1; clone size: few; V gene: TRBV20-1; CDR3 protein: CSASDWSSYNEQFF; CDR3 DNA: TGCAGTGCTAGCGATTGGAGCTCCTACAATGAGCAGTTCTTC
D gene: NA; J gene: TRBJ2-5; clone size: few; V gene: TRBV6-2/TRBV6-3; CDR3 protein: CASSSRLSGQYF; CDR3 DNA: TGTGCCAGCAGTTCCCGATTGAGCGGCCAGTACTTC
D gene: NA; J gene: TRBJ2-5; clone size: NA; V gene: TRBV3-1; CDR3 protein: CATGNWRQETQYF; CDR3 DNA: TGTGCCACCGGGAATTGGCGGCAAGAGACCCAGTACTTC
D gene: NA; J gene: TRBJ2-3; clone size: NA; V gene: TRBV21-1; CDR3 protein: CANGAPGLEGEKGSTDTQYF; CDR3 DNA: TGTGCCAACGGGGCTCCGGGACTAGAGGGAGAAAAGGGTAGCACAGATACGCAGTATTTT
D gene: NA; J gene: TRBJ2-7; clone size: NA; V gene: TRBV29-1; CDR3 protein: CSVEDRHSYEQYF; CDR3 DNA: TGCAGCGTTGAGGACAGACATTCCTACGAGCAGTACTTC
D gene: TRBD1; J gene: TRBJ2-7; clone size: many; V gene: TRBV7-3; CDR3 protein: CASSLGTGFEQYF; CDR3 DNA: TGTGCCAGCAGCTTGGGGACAGGGTTCGAGCAGTACTTC
D gene: TRBD1; J gene: TRBJ2-7; clone size: few; V gene: TRBV5-1; CDR3 protein: CASSRTGGDTYEQYF; CDR3 DNA: TGCGCCAGCAGCCGGACAGGGGGCGACACCTACGAGCAGTACTTC
D gene: TRBD2; J gene: TRBJ2-1; clone size: NA; V gene: TRBV10-3; CDR3 protein: CAISRTSGDEQFF; CDR3 DNA: TGTGCCATCAGTAGGACTAGCGGGGATGAGCAGTTCTTC
D gene: NA; J gene: TRBJ2-1; clone size: NA; V gene: TRBV7-8; CDR3 protein: CASSWGLTHNNEQFF; CDR3 DNA: TGTGCCAGCAGCTGGGGACTCACCCATAACAATGAGCAGTTCTTC
D gene: NA; J gene: TRBJ1-5; clone size: NA; V gene: TRBV7-9; CDR3 protein: CASSRIGEAREPQHF; CDR3 DNA: TGTGCCAGCAGCCGCATCGGCGAGGCGCGGGAGCCCCAGCATTTT
D gene: TRBD1; J gene: TRBJ1-5; clone size: few; V gene: TRBV7-9; CDR3 protein: CASSFSSGQGVVQPQHF; CDR3 DNA: TGTGCCAGCAGCTTTAGTTCCGGACAGGGCGTCGTACAGCCCCAGCATTTT
D gene: NA; J gene: TRBJ1-5; clone size: few; V gene: TRBV20-1; CDR3 protein: CSARVSTANNQPQHF; CDR3 DNA: TGCAGTGCTAGAGTGTCGACAGCCAACAATCAGCCCCAGCATTTT
D gene: NA; J gene: TRBJ2-7; clone size: many; V gene: TRBV29-1; CDR3 protein: CSVGAGQEEQYF; CDR3 DNA: TGCAGCGTTGGGGCGGGCCAGGAGGAGCAGTACTTC
D gene: NA; J gene: TRBJ2-7; clone size: few; V gene: TRBV7-6; CDR3 protein: CASSAYRDQQYF; CDR3 DNA: TGTGCCAGCAGCGCTTACAGGGACCAGCAGTACTTC
D gene: NA; J gene: TRBJ2-3; clone size: NA; V gene: TRBV12-3/TRBV12-4; CDR3 protein: CASSYPSTSLSTDTQYF; CDR3 DNA: TGTGCCAGCAGTTACCCGAGTACTAGCTTGAGCACAGATACGCAGTATTTT
D gene: NA; J gene: TRBJ1-5; clone size: NA; V gene: TRBV6-2/TRBV6-3; CDR3 protein: CASSRSGQNSNQPQHF; CDR3 DNA: TGTGCCAGCAGTAGGAGCGGACAAAATAGCAATCAGCCCCAGCATTTT
D gene: NA; J gene: TRBJ2-1; clone size: NA; V gene: TRBV5-1; CDR3 protein: CASSLKVSRASRNNKQFF; CDR3 DNA: TGCGCCAGCAGCCTGAAGGTATCGCGGGCTAGCAGAAACAATAAGCAGTTCTTC
D gene: NA; J gene: TRBJ2-6; clone size: NA; V gene: TRBV27; CDR3 protein: CASSSTGGLLSGANVLTF; CDR3 DNA: TGTGCCAGCAGTTCTACCGGGGGCTTACTCTCTGGGGCCAACGTCCTGACTTTC
D gene: NA; J gene: TRBJ1-2; clone size: few; V gene: TRBV12-3/TRBV12-4; CDR3 protein: CASSFSGFGYTF; CDR3 DNA: TGTGCCAGCAGTTTCTCAGGGTTCGGCTACACCTTC
D gene: NA; J gene: TRBJ2-7; clone size: many; V gene: TRBV29-1; CDR3 protein: CSVCLGLVYEQYF; CDR3 DNA: TGCAGCGTTTGCTTGGGCCTGGTCTACGAGCAGTACTTC
D gene: TRBD2; J gene: TRBJ2-3; clone size: once; V gene: TRBV29-1; CDR3 protein: CSVQRRAGAPDTQYF; CDR3 DNA: TGCAGCGTTCAAAGGAGAGCGGGAGCACCAGATACGCAGTATTTT
D gene: TRBD1; J gene: TRBJ1-5; clone size: few; V gene: TRBV18; CDR3 protein: CASSPGTGERQPQHF; CDR3 DNA: TGTGCCAGCTCACCAGGGACAGGGGAACGTCAGCCCCAGCATTTT
D gene: TRBD2; J gene: TRBJ2-3; clone size: few; V gene: TRBV7-2; CDR3 protein: CASSLGQRTSGPADTQYF; CDR3 DNA: TGTGCCAGCAGCTTAGGTCAGAGGACTAGCGGGCCCGCAGATACGCAGTATTTT
D gene: NA; J gene: TRBJ2-3; clone size: NA; V gene: TRBV6-2/TRBV6-3; CDR3 protein: CATSRGIGNTQYF; CDR3 DNA: TGTGCCACCTCGCGGGGCATCGGGAATACGCAGTATTTT
D gene: TRBD1; J gene: TRBJ2-5; clone size: NA; V gene: TRBV7-9; CDR3 protein: CASSFGTGGLNEQYF; CDR3 DNA: TGTGCCAGCAGCTTTGGGACAGGGGGCTTAAATGAGCAGTACTTC
D gene: TRBD1; J gene: TRBJ2-5; clone size: many; V gene: TRBV7-2; CDR3 protein: CASSSSPGQGVGETQYF; CDR3 DNA: TGTGCCAGCAGCTCTTCTCCGGGACAGGGGGTTGGGGAGACCCAGTACTTC